This passage covers 12 T cell receptor beta chains from one sample sequenced in a study of molecular identifiers for immune sequencing clone quantification. TCRdb reprocessed the PCR reads via MiXCR and lists one record per CDR3 protein. Of around 470,000 distinct CDR3 sequences in the sample, 20% to 25% are singletons; the top ten hold 0.7% to 1%. Sample: naive CD8+ T cells from blood, with Jurkat cell RNA spiked in. Subset meaning: FACS-sorted CD8+CD4-CCR7+CD45RA+ naive T cells. The receptor source for this set is a human donor in good health. Some libraries in this study had Jurkat cell RNA spiked in.

This clonotype was found a few times. The rearrangement uses TRBV3-1 and TRBJ1-4; no clear D. This CDR3 contains 15 residues. Germline V CDR1 and CDR2: LGHDT, YNNKEL (reference sequence). The V end lost 1 base, the J end lost 4 bases, and 10 bases lay between the germline ends. CDR3 residues: CASSQVANYNEKLFF. The CDR3 DNA is TGTGCCAGCAGCCAAGTGGCTAATTATAATGAAAAACTGTTTTTT. Variable domain in full (rest from reference TRBV3-1 and TRBJ1-4): DTAVSQTPKYLVTQMGNDKSIKCEQNLGHDTMYWYKQDSKKFLKIMFSYNNKELIINETVPNRFSPKSPDKAHLNLHINSLELGDSAVYFCASSQVANYNEKLFFGSGTQLSVL.

The sample holds a few counts of this clonotype. As DNA, the CDR3 is TGTGCCAGCAGTTACGCGGGTCCCACAGATACGCAGTATTTT. Translation gives CASSYAGPTDTQYF. The rearrangement joins TRBV6-2 or TRBV6-3 to TRBJ2-3, with D possibly being TRBD2 (5 bases). The CDR3 extends over 14 amino acids. CDR1 and CDR2 (germline): MNHEY, SVGEGT. The V gene lost 2 bases and the J gene lost 2 bases, with 8 bases spanning the gap.

The chain uses TRBV6-5 and TRBJ2-1; either TRBD1 or TRBD2 may fit D (5 bases each). CDR1 is MNHEY and CDR2 is SVGAGI in the germline V gene. V was shortened by 6 bases and J by 8 bases, with 14 bases between the two germline ends. The CDR3 length is 13 residues. The CDR3 DNA reads TGTGCCAGCAGCCGGGGCCAGGTAGATGAGCAGTTCTTC. This translates into CASSRGQVDEQFF.

This clonotype was picked up one time. V is TRBV4-1 and J is TRBJ2-7; D is unresolved. The V end lost 0 bases, the J end lost 2 bases, and 14 bases lay between the germline ends. The germline V gene encodes CDR1 MGHRA and CDR2 YSYEKL. The CDR3 has 16 amino acids. CDR3 in amino acids: CASSQDPGCLTYEQYF. Here the CDR3 DNA reads TGCGCCAGCAGCCAAGATCCCGGGTGTTTAACCTACGAGCAGTACTTC.

The rearrangement joins TRBV4-1 to TRBJ1-1; D may be TRBD1 (5 bases). This CDR3 has 16 amino acids. In germline, CDR1 is MGHRA, CDR2 YSYEKL. V gave up 4 bases and J gave up 0 bases, with 15 bases separating them. The CDR3 region is CASSLHPGALNTEAFF. The CDR3, as DNA: TGCGCCAGCAGCCTCCACCCCGGGGCTTTGAACACTGAAGCTTTCTTT.

Many counts were recorded for this clonotype. V gene TRBV7-2 combines with J gene TRBJ2-7, with 9 bases matching TRBD2. The CDR3 runs 15 residues. Germline V gives CDR1 SGHTA, CDR2 FQGNSA. V dropped 1 base and J dropped 6; count of bases not matched to a gene: 7. The CDR3 region has the DNA TGTGCCAGCAGCTTAGAGTGGCGGGGGGGCCCCGAGCAGTACTTC. Protein sequence: CASSLEWRGGPEQYF.

This clonotype was seen ten or more times. The junction differs from germline at one of its ends, possibly a read error. The genes are TRBV18 and TRBJ1-4; possibly TRBD1 for D (5 bases). Per germline, CDR1 KGHSH and CDR2 LQKENI. The CDR3 is 14 amino acids. The CDR3 coding sequence is TGCGCCAGCTCACCACAAGGGGTGGACGAAAAACTGTTTTTT. Its protein is CASSPQGVDEKLFF.

Ten or more counts support this clonotype. The J gene is TRBJ2-3, the V gene TRBV27; maybe TRBD2 (5 bases). The germline gives CDR1 MNHEY, CDR2 SMNVEV (reference sequence). V shed 6 bases and J shed 4 bases, with 14 bases lying between them. The CDR3 sequence is 14 residues long. CDR3 in DNA: TGTGCCAGCAGCCAAGGACTCGCTCCAGATACGCAGTATTTT. Translated, it gives CASSQGLAPDTQYF.

In regard to this clonotype: Since the CDR3 does not end with the conserved phenylalanine or tryptophan, this likely comes from a read error. This chain connects TRBV4-3 to TRBJ1-2, with D uncertain. This CDR3 comprises 16 residues. Germline CDR1 LGHNA, CDR2 YSLEER. V dropped 0 bases and J dropped 2 bases, with 13 bases sitting between them. The DNA of the CDR3 is TGCGCCAGCAGCCAAGATCTACCGCCAGGCAACTATGGCTACACCTCC. Amino acid sequence: CASSQDLPPGNYGYTS.

This clonotype came up a few times. The chain recombines TRBV7-9 with TRBJ2-3, with TRBD2 matching over 11 bases. The germline V gene encodes CDR1 SEHNR and CDR2 FQNEAQ (reference sequence). The CDR3 loop spans 17 amino acids. The V and J ends lost 1 base and 6 bases, in that order; junction bases with no gene match: 9. CDR3 bases: TGTGCCAGCAGCTTAGGTGATAGCGGGAGGGCCGTGGATACGCAGTATTTT. It is translated as CASSLGDSGRAVDTQYF. Based on the CDR3 plus reference TRBV7-9 and TRBJ2-3, the full variable domain is DTGVSQNPRHKITKRGQNVTFRCDPISEHNRLYWYRQTLGQGPEFLTYFQNEAQLEKSRLLSDRFSAERPKGSFSTLEIQRTEQGDSAMYLCASSLGDSGRAVDTQYFGPGTRLTVL.

This clonotype has more than one count but fewer than ten. The chain recombines TRBV6-1 with TRBJ2-2; D perhaps matches TRBD1 (6 bases). Trimming pared 10 bases from V and 3 bases from J, leaving 24 bases between. From germline, CDR1 is MNHNS and CDR2 SASEGT. The length of the CDR3 is 17 residues. CDR3 sequence reads: CATTGSRTGMYTGELFF. The CDR3 nucleotides are TGTGCCACCACCGGATCTCGAACAGGGATGTACACCGGGGAGCTGTTTTTT.

Of note for this clonotype: Mismatch with germline at one junction end may stem from a read error. The chain links TRBV14 to TRBJ2-2; tentatively, D is TRBD2 (5 bases). The CDR3 is 14 residues long. Germline V gene lookup returns CDR1 SGHDN and CDR2 FVKESK. The CDR3 sequence: CASSQVASVGELVF. CDR3 bases: TGTGCCAGCAGCCAAGTCGCGTCCGTCGGGGAGCTGGTTTTT.